Below, 24 T cell receptor beta chains from the same sample are listed, as sequenced in a study of blood T cell repertoires in COVID-19. Assay used: immunoSEQ multiplex PCR; TCRdb lists only in-frame clones, some missing. The repertoire includes just under 9,000 clones, 80% to 90% of them detected once, and 7.2% sits in the top ten. Specimen: peripheral blood. These receptors were collected from a human donor with active COVID-19. The donor label of this sample is uncertain.

The V gene is TRBV6-4, the J gene TRBJ2-1; TRBD2 matches 8 bases. The CDR3 has 14 amino acids. The V and J ends lost 3 bases and 7 bases, in that order; junction bases with no gene match: 5. CDR1 is MRHNA, CDR2 SNTAGT, per germline. The CDR3 loop is CASSEAPSGNEQFF. CDR3 DNA: TGTGCCAGCAGTGAAGCCCCTAGCGGGAATGAGCAGTTCTTC.

The J gene is TRBJ1-2, the V gene TRBV2; no firm D call. Germline V gives CDR1 SNHLY, CDR2 FYNNEI. V lost 0 bases, J lost 8 bases, and 10 bases lay in between. This CDR3 spans 13 amino acids. CDR3 DNA sequence: TGTGCCAGCAGTGAAGCAAGGAGCAGAGGCTACACCTTC. Translating it yields CASSEARSRGYTF.

The chain is built from TRBV5-1 and TRBJ2-7; 8 positions agree with TRBD1. From germline, CDR1 is SGHRS and CDR2 YFSETQ. Trimming at V came to 2 bases and at J to 1 base, leaving 5 bases not matched to a gene. CDR3 length equals 15 residues. The CDR3 here is CASSLGQGASYEQYV. CDR3 DNA: TGCGCCAGCAGCTTAGGGCAGGGGGCATCCTACGAGCAGTACGTC.

CDR3 residues: CASSQDIFSPLHF. DNA for the CDR3: TGCGCCAGCAGCCAAGATATATTTTCACCCCTCCACTTT. The V gene is TRBV4-1, the J gene TRBJ1-6; D unclear. Germline assignment: CDR1 MGHRA and CDR2 YSYEKL. Deletions cut 0 bases from V and 9 bases from J, with 6 bases between. The CDR3 consists of 13 residues.

The CDR3 DNA is TGTGCCAGCAGCCAAGAATCGACAGCAACTAATGAAAAACTGTTTTTT. This gives the protein CASSQESTATNEKLFF. The gene calls are TRBV14 and TRBJ1-4; possibly TRBD1 for D (5 bases). The CDR3 loop spans 16 amino acids. The germline V and J ends were trimmed by 0 bases and 0 bases, with 8 bases remaining between them. The V gene's germline CDR1 is SGHDN and CDR2 FVKESK. Filled out from reference TRBV14 and TRBJ1-4, the complete variable domain reads EAGVTQFPSHSVIEKGQTVTLRCDPISGHDNLYWYRRVMGKEIKFLLHFVKESKQDESGMPNNRFLAERTGGTYSTLKVQPAELEDSGVYFCASSQESTATNEKLFFGSGTQLSVL.

The chain carries TRBV10-3 and TRBJ1-2; 11 positions agree with TRBD1. There are 15 residues in the CDR3. With 6 bases clipped from V and 6 bases from J, the junction kept 9 bases outside the gene matches. Germline V gene sequence: CDR1 ENHRY, CDR2 SYGVKD. CDR3 in amino acids: CAISGAPGQGDGYTF. Here the CDR3 DNA reads TGTGCCATCAGCGGCGCGCCGGGACAGGGGGATGGCTACACCTTC.

The genes are TRBV7-9 and TRBJ2-1; D is possibly TRBD2 (5 bases). CDR3 length equals 14 residues. V lost 10 bases to trimming and J lost 8 bases, with 21 bases between them. From germline, CDR1 is SEHNR and CDR2 FQNEAQ (reference sequence). In nucleotides, the CDR3 is TGTGCCATCAACCCCTGGTTTGAGAGGGATGAGCAGTTCTTC. This encodes CAINPWFERDEQFF.

This clone was seen only a few times. CDR3 nucleotide sequence: TGTGCCAGCAGCCAACTAGCGGGCTCTGGGGCCAACGTCCTGACTTTC. It translates to CASSQLAGSGANVLTF. The chain links TRBV3-1 (or the pseudogene TRBV3-2) to TRBJ2-6, with TRBD2 matching over 8 bases. The CDR3 contains 16 residues. Germline V gives CDR1 LGHDT, CDR2 YNNKEL (reference sequence). The J segment lost 0 bases and the V segment lost 2 bases, leaving 0 bases of the junction unmatched.

This chain connects TRBV28 to TRBJ2-4, with 7 nucleotides matching TRBD1. The trim removed 5 bases at V and 1 base at J, leaving 5 bases unmatched. CDR1 MDHEN and CDR2 SYDVKM come from the germline V gene. The CDR3 consists of 15 residues. The CDR3 DNA reads TGTGCCAGCAGTCCCCAGGGGGACGCCAAAAACATTCAGTACTTC. Translating it yields CASSPQGDAKNIQYF.

The chain combines TRBV10-3 with TRBJ2-7; D unclear. Trimming removed 6 bases from V and 0 bases from J, with 9 bases in between. This CDR3 contains 13 residues. Per germline, CDR1 ENHRY and CDR2 SYGVKD. Here the CDR3 DNA reads TGTGCCATCAGACAGCTACGCTCCTACGAGCAGTACTTC. Translated, it gives CAIRQLRSYEQYF.

This rearrangement joins TRBV5-1 to TRBJ1-2, with 8 bases fitting TRBD1. The trim removed 0 bases at V and 5 bases at J, leaving 6 bases unmatched. Germline lookup yields CDR1 SGHRS and CDR2 YFSETQ. The CDR3 totals 15 residues. This CDR3 is CASSLVSGGEYGYTF. DNA for the CDR3: TGCGCCAGCAGCTTGGTCTCAGGGGGCGAGTATGGCTACACCTTC.

The chain links TRBV5-1 to TRBJ1-2; 7 bases are a match to TRBD1. Unmatched junction bases numbered 6, after V lost 2 bases and J lost 2 bases. Germline CDR1 SGHRS, CDR2 YFSETQ. This CDR3 region has 15 residues. The CDR3 DNA sequence: TGCGCCAGCAGCTTCGACAGGGCCGAGAACTATGGCTACACCTTC. Its protein is CASSFDRAENYGYTF. The full variable domain, with the rest looked up from reference TRBV5-1 and TRBJ1-2, is KAGVTQTPRYLIKTRGQQVTLSCSPISGHRSVSWYQQTPGQGLQFLFEYFSETQRNKGNFPGRFSGRQFSNSRSEMNVSTLELGDSALYLCASSFDRAENYGYTFGSGTRLTVV.

The DNA of the CDR3 is TGTGCCAGCAGTCTACAGGGGGCTGGGGCCAACGTCCTGACTTTC. Amino acids: CASSLQGAGANVLTF. The V gene is TRBV6-2 or TRBV6-3, the J gene TRBJ2-6; 8 nucleotides align to TRBD1. From germline, CDR1 is MNHEY and CDR2 SVGEGT. The CDR3 is made up of 15 amino acids. V was pared by 5 bases and J by 2 bases, with 2 bases of the junction left unmatched.

The chain carries TRBV7-8 and TRBJ2-4, with 11 bases identical to TRBD1. Germline V CDR1 and CDR2: SGHVS, FQNEAQ. The J segment lost 5 bases and the V segment lost 5 bases, leaving 5 bases of the junction unmatched. The CDR3 is 15 residues long. CDR3 nucleotides: TGTGCCAGCAGCCCGGACAGGGGGCAAGAAAACATTCAGTACTTC. Amino acids: CASSPDRGQENIQYF.

This chain joins TRBV10-3 and TRBJ1-2; the match to TRBD1 covers 9 bases. This CDR3 contains 15 residues. Germline V gives CDR1 ENHRY, CDR2 SYGVKD. Trimming cost V 0 bases and J 3 bases; bases outside gene matches: 2. Here the CDR3 DNA reads TGTGCCATCAGTGAGTCCGGACAGGGGTACTATGGCTACACCTTC. Encoded protein: CAISESGQGYYGYTF.

The V call is TRBV4-3, the J call TRBJ2-1; 9 bases agree with TRBD2. The CDR3 is 18 residues long. J was trimmed by 2 bases and V by 0 bases; bases with no gene match: 8. The germline CDR1 and CDR2 sequences are LGHNA and YSLEER. Written as DNA, the CDR3 is TGCGCCAGCAGCCAAGATGGGCTGGGCGGGAGGGCCTACAATGAGCAGTTCTTC. Translating it yields CASSQDGLGGRAYNEQFF.

This clone appeared once. This chain uses TRBV24-1 with TRBJ2-5; 10 nucleotides agree with TRBD2. This CDR3 region has 20 residues. The germline gives CDR1 KGHDR, CDR2 SFDVKD. The ends lost 3 bases at V and 1 base at J; junction bases unmatched: 16. The CDR3 reads CATSDPTNDLSGRFQETQYF. CDR3 in DNA: TGTGCCACCAGTGATCCAACCAATGACCTTAGCGGGAGGTTCCAAGAGACCCAGTACTTC.

The chain joins TRBV28 to TRBJ1-2, with D uncertain. V lost 5 bases, J lost 7 bases, and 11 bases lay in between. This CDR3 region has 12 residues. Germline V gene lookup returns CDR1 MDHEN and CDR2 SYDVKM. The CDR3, as DNA: TGTGCCAGCAGTCCGCAGGCTCCTGGCTACACCTTC. Protein sequence: CASSPQAPGYTF.

The chain recombines TRBV5-1 with TRBJ2-3; tentatively, D is TRBD1 (5 bases). This CDR3 is built from 15 residues. V dropped 1 base and J dropped 4 bases, with 13 bases sitting between them. CDR1 and CDR2 (germline): SGHRS, YFSETQ. This CDR3 reads CASSLLGEGADTQYF. CDR3 nucleotides: TGCGCCAGCAGCTTGCTAGGGGAAGGGGCAGATACGCAGTATTTT.

J is TRBJ2-3 and V is TRBV9; D is perhaps TRBD1 (5 bases). The length of the CDR3 is 16 residues. Trimming pared 2 bases from V and 0 bases from J, leaving 13 bases between. Germline CDR1 reads SGDLS; CDR2 reads YYNGEE. CDR3 in amino acids: CASSVLGAASTDTQYF. As DNA, the CDR3 is TGTGCCAGCAGCGTCCTAGGGGCGGCAAGCACAGATACGCAGTATTTT.

J is TRBJ1-5 and V is TRBV28; 8 bases match TRBD1. The CDR3 has 17 residues. The germline CDR1 and CDR2 sequences are MDHEN and SYDVKM. Trimming took 1 base from V and 1 from J; bases not matched to a gene: 6. CDR3 sequence: CASSLSRQGTSNQPQHF. The CDR3 DNA reads as TGTGCCAGCAGTTTATCCCGACAGGGGACGAGCAATCAGCCCCAGCATTTT.

V is TRBV2 and J is TRBJ1-1; the D is unclear. Trimming cost V 2 bases and J 3 bases, with 10 bases left between them. Looked up from germline, CDR1 is SNHLY and CDR2 is FYNNEI. The CDR3 totals 14 residues. CDR3 loop: CASSEWVGDTEAFF. For the CDR3, the DNA is TGTGCCAGCAGTGAATGGGTCGGGGACACTGAAGCTTTCTTT.

CDR3 sequence reads: CATSDFPGQGEREETQYF. The CDR3 DNA sequence: TGTGCCACCAGTGATTTTCCGGGACAGGGGGAAAGGGAAGAGACCCAGTACTTC. The chain recombines TRBV24-1 with TRBJ2-5, with 11 bases identical to TRBD1. Looked up from germline, CDR1 is KGHDR and CDR2 is SFDVKD. This CDR3 region has 18 residues. The V gene end was trimmed by 1 base and the J gene end by 3 bases; junction bases not matched to a gene: 9.

The CDR3 DNA is TGTGCCAGCAGCCCCGGGACTAGCGGGAGGGTTAGCGGAGATACGCAGTATTTT. It codes for CASSPGTSGRVSGDTQYF. The chain combines TRBV6-2 or TRBV6-3 with TRBJ2-3; 16 positions agree with TRBD2. The V and J ends lost 6 bases and 5 bases, in that order; junction bases with no gene match: 11. This CDR3 contains 18 residues. The germline CDR1 and CDR2 sequences are MNHEY and SVGEGT.